This T cell receptor (beta chain) was recovered during a study of spatial heterogeneity in lung cancer (dated by TCRdb to between 2018 and 2020). Describing the broader study: Beta-chain transcripts were consistently detected in greater numbers than alpha-chain transcripts, which likely reflects a higher abundance of beta-chain transcripts. At surgery, both alpha and beta chains were TCR-sequenced in 200 to 250 tumor regions, over 61 matched nontumor lung samples and 56 PBMC samples. The study quantitatively compared TCR alpha and beta repertoires across multiple tumor regions, matched nontumor lung and blood in non-small cell lung cancer. In the raw uncorrected reads, each unique combination of TCR and UMI appeared more than ten times on average. Nonsynonymous mutation counts, determined by whole-exome sequencing of tumor tissue, were related to features of the TCR repertoire. Here is what the overall study found, with its caveats: Confirming at a functional level the hypothesis that regional TCRs recognize regional mutations was considered to require additional single-cell paired TCR alpha and beta sequencing. Ubiquitous expanded tumor TCRs were detected in blood more often at tumor resection than at routine follow-up.

Receptors were amplified or captured by 5' RACE. The reads were generated on a NextSeq 500. The TCR library protocol attached a unique molecular identifier to each TCR cDNA molecule to allow correction of PCR and sequencing errors. On the study's bioinformatics: Decombinator tools were used for TCR identification, UMI-based error correction and CDR3 extraction. Expanded TCRs were defined as those above a frequency of 2 per 1,000, corresponding to the top 1% of the tumor frequency distribution. Renyi diversity was computed with the R vegan package after each repertoire had been subsampled 100 times to 5,000 TCRs. CDR3 similarity networks were built from amino acid triplet string-kernel similarity, connecting CDR3s with pairwise similarity above 0.82. The public sequencing data were trimmed at Q25 with fastp and processed into clonotypes with MiXCR by TCRdb, which kept only in-frame beta chains. Rows with one shared CDR3 protein collapse into an entry with the most common genes and DNA. It is TCRdb's table, rather than the study itself, that gives the V and J calls and clone size. For this sample the table gives 10,000 to 15,000 distinct CDR3 sequences, of which about 3.9% were detected only once. Jointly, the top ten make up under 45% of the sample.

The sample holds many counts of this clonotype. Which antigen it targets is not known. Nothing much larger sits one base from this clone, and base qualities are not available. This beta chain slipped into a library made for alpha chains as a stray read, so its size is not meaningful. CDR1 and CDR2, per the germline V gene, are KGHSH and LQKENI. The CDR3 covers 13 residues, taking in both the cysteine and the phenylalanine. Only the CDR3 region is kept as DNA, spanning 39 bases read in frame from base 1. V loses 0 bases, J loses 4 bases, and the germline ends lie 6 bases apart. The time point label, read with the paper, signifies: sample taken at primary tumor resection. Whole RNA extracted from tumor and nontumor lung tissue, or from cryopreserved PBMC samples, was used for TCR sequencing without cell sorting. Samples were obtained from around 72 patients with early-stage, untreated non-small cell lung cancer from the lung TRACERx cohort. Only patients with enough RNA available from two or more tumor regions were chosen for TCR sequencing.

The chain uses TRBV18 and TRBJ1-1; no confident D gene assignment can be made. The source is a male donor with early-stage non-small cell lung cancer. This specimen was PBMCs, taken at surgery. CDR3 sequence: CASSPPVGTEAFF. The DNA reads TGTGCCAGCTCACCACCGGTCGGCACTGAAGCTTTCTTT.